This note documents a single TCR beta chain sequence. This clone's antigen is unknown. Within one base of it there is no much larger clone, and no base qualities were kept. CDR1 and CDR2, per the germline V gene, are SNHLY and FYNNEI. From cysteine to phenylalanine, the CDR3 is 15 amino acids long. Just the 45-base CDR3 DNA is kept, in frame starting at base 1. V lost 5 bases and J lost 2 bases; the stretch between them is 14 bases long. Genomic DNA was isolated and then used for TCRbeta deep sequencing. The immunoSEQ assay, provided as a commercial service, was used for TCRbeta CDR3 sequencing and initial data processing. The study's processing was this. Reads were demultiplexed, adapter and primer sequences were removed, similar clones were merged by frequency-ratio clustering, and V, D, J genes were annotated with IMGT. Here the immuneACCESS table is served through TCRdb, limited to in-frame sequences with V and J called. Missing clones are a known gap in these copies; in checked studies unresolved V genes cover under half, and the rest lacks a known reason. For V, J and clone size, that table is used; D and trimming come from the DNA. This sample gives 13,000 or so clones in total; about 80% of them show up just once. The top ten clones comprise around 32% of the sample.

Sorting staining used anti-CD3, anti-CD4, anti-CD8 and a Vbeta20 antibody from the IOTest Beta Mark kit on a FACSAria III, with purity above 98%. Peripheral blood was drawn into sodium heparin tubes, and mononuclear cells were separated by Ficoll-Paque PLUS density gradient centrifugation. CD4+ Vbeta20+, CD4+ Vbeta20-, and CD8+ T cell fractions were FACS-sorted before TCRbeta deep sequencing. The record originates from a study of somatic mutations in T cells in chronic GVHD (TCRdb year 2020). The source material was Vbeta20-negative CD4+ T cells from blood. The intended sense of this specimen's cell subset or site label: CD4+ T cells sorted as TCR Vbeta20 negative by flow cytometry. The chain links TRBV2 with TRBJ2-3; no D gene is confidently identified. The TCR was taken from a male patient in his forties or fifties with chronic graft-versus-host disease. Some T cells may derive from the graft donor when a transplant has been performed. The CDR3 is CASSRILEYTDTQYF. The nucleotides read TGTGCCAGCAGTCGAATTCTAGAGTACACAGATACGCAGTATTTT.